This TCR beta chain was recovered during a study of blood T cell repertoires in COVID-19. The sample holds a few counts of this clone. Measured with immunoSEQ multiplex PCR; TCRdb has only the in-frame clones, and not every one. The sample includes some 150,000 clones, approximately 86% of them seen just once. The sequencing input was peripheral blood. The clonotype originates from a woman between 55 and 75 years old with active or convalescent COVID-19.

The CDR3 coding sequence is TGTGCCAGTAGGGGGCAAGTTGCAGATACGCAGTATTTT. Its translation: CASRGQVADTQYF. The V call is TRBV19, the J call TRBJ2-3, with TRBD1 as a possible D gene (5 bases). The V end lost 6 bases, the J end lost 4 bases, and 11 bases lay between the germline ends. The germline V gene encodes CDR1 LNHDA and CDR2 SQIVND (reference sequence). CDR3 length: 13 amino acids.